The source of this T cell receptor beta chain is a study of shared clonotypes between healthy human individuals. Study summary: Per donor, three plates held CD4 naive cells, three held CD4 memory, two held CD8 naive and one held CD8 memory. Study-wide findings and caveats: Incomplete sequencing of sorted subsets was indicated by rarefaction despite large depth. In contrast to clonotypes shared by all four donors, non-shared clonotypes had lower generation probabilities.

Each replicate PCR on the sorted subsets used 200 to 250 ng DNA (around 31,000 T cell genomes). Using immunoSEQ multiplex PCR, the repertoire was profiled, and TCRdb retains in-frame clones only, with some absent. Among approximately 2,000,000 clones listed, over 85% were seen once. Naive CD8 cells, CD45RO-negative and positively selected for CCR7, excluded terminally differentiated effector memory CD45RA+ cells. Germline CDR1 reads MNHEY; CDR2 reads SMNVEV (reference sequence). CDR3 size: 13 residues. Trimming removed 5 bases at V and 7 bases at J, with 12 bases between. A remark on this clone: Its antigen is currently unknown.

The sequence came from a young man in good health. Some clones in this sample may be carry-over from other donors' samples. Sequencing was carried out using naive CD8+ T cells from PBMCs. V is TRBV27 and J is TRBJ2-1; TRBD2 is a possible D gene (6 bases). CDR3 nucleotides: TGTGCCAGCAGTGTCAGCGGGTGGAATGAGCAGTTCTTC. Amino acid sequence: CASSVSGWNEQFF.